The 17 T cell receptor beta chains below all came from one sample that was sequenced in a study of blood T cell repertoires in COVID-19. The data were produced by immunoSEQ multiplex PCR, yet TCRdb's version contains in-frame clones alone and is incomplete. The data show some 100,000 clones, 70% to 90% seen once. Sequencing input: peripheral blood. These TCRs come from a woman in her seventies with acute or convalescent COVID-19.

The table lists this clone with a few counts. V and J are TRBV2 and TRBJ1-3; TRBD1 matches 11 bases. The J segment lost 2 bases and the V segment lost 6 bases, leaving 6 bases of the junction unmatched. The germline gives CDR1 SNHLY, CDR2 FYNNEI. The CDR3 runs to 16 residues. In nucleotides, the CDR3 is TGTGCCAGCAGCTCCGGACAGGGGGCGCCTGGAAACACCATATATTTT. Residues: CASSSGQGAPGNTIYF.

The chain combines TRBV6-5 with TRBJ1-2; possible D gene TRBD1, 5 bases. CDR3 length: 15 residues. The V gene's germline CDR1 is MNHEY and CDR2 SVGAGI. V was cut by 6 bases and J by 0 bases, with 14 bases left in between. CDR3 residues: CASSNWGGTNYGYTF. Written as DNA, the CDR3 is TGTGCCAGCAGCAACTGGGGGGGGACTAACTATGGCTACACCTTC.

The chain joins TRBV4-2 to TRBJ2-1; possible D gene TRBD1, 6 bases. Between the trimmed V and J ends, which lost 4 bases and 7 bases, there was a span of 11 bases. This CDR3 region has 13 residues. The V gene's germline CDR1 is LGHNA and CDR2 YNFKEQ. The CDR3 nucleotides are TGTGCCAGCAGCCCAGGGGTCGGGAATGAGCAGTTCTTC. The encoded protein is CASSPGVGNEQFF.

This clone appeared once. This chain joins TRBV24-1 and TRBJ2-5; D is possibly TRBD2 (6 bases). Trimming pared 9 bases from V and 1 base from J, leaving 11 bases between. The germline V gene encodes CDR1 KGHDR and CDR2 SFDVKD. The CDR3 is 13 amino acids. The CDR3 here is CATGRGTQETQYF. The CDR3 nucleotides are TGTGCCACCGGCCGGGGGACCCAAGAGACCCAGTACTTC.

This chain connects TRBV30 to TRBJ2-7; D gene ambiguous. The germline V and J ends were trimmed by 2 bases and 1 base, with 6 bases remaining between them. Looked up from germline, CDR1 is GTSNPN and CDR2 is SVGIG (reference sequence). This CDR3 region has 12 residues. CDR3 nucleotide sequence: TGTGCCTGGAGTCCCAGGTCCTACGAGCAGTACTTC. Translation: CAWSPRSYEQYF.

This rearrangement joins TRBV7-9 to TRBJ2-3, with D possibly being TRBD1 (6 bases). The germline V gene has CDR1 SEHNR and CDR2 FQNEAQ (reference sequence). The CDR3 consists of 12 residues. The CDR3 nucleotides read TGTGCGGGGGACACTAGCACAGATACGCAGTATTTT. Translation gives CAGDTSTDTQYF.

The J gene is TRBJ2-5, the V gene TRBV11-2; possible D gene TRBD1, 6 bases. This CDR3 region has 15 residues. Trimming left V 5 bases short and J 2 bases short, with 15 bases between. Germline V lookup: CDR1 SGHAT, CDR2 FQNNGV. The CDR3 sequence is CASSLQQGFQETQYF. As DNA, the CDR3 is TGTGCCAGCAGCCTCCAACAGGGATTTCAAGAGACCCAGTACTTC.

This chain uses TRBV5-8 with TRBJ2-1; 8 bases agree with TRBD2. V was pared by 4 bases and J by 4 bases, with 19 bases of the junction left unmatched. CDR1 and CDR2 from the germline V gene are SGHTS and YDEGEE. This CDR3 has 19 residues. CDR3 amino acids: CASSKMTGAWASGYNEQFF. The CDR3 region has the DNA TGTGCCAGCAGCAAGATGACAGGCGCTTGGGCTAGCGGGTACAATGAGCAGTTCTTC.

The chain combines TRBV6-5 with TRBJ2-1; D gene ambiguous. Germline CDR1 reads MNHEY; CDR2 reads SVGAGI. The CDR3 is made up of 15 amino acids. V was shortened by 2 bases and J by 1 base, with 9 bases between the two germline ends. CDR3 in DNA: TGTGCCAGCAGTTACGTCTTCAGGTCCTACAATGAGCAGTTCTTC. Protein sequence: CASSYVFRSYNEQFF.

This sequence joins TRBV29-1 and TRBJ2-1, with 12 nucleotides matching TRBD2. Trimming cost V 5 bases and J 6 bases; bases outside gene matches: 5. Per the germline V gene, CDR1 is SQVTM and CDR2 is ANQGSEA. This CDR3 region has 14 residues. CDR3 DNA: TGCAGCGTTCACACTAGCGGGAGGCCCAATGAGCAGTTCTTC. It is translated as CSVHTSGRPNEQFF.

The V call is TRBV2, the J call TRBJ2-7; TRBD1 matches at 10 bases. CDR1 SNHLY and CDR2 FYNNEI come from the germline V gene. The CDR3 runs 13 residues. V was pared by 4 bases and J by 5 bases, with 2 bases of the junction left unmatched. The CDR3 nucleotides are TGTGCCAGCAGTGTGGGACAGGGGAACGAGCAGTACTTC. This gives the protein CASSVGQGNEQYF.

V usage is TRBV5-1 and J usage is TRBJ2-5; D remains unclear. This CDR3 region has 14 residues. V was pared by 4 bases and J by 5 bases, with 15 bases between. The V gene's germline CDR1 is SGHRS and CDR2 YFSETQ. The CDR3, as DNA: TGCGCCAGCAGCCCTTTTGGGCCCAGGGAGACCCAGTACTTC. Translated, it gives CASSPFGPRETQYF. The full variable domain, its missing parts supplied by reference TRBV5-1 and TRBJ2-5, is KAGVTQTPRYLIKTRGQQVTLSCSPISGHRSVSWYQQTPGQGLQFLFEYFSETQRNKGNFPGRFSGRQFSNSRSEMNVSTLELGDSALYLCASSPFGPRETQYFGPGTRLLVL.

The chain recombines TRBV9 with TRBJ1-1; D remains unclear. The CDR3 is 11 residues long. Germline CDR1 is SGDLS and CDR2 is YYNGEE. V was trimmed by 3 bases and J by 8 bases, leaving 8 bases between them. In DNA form, the CDR3 reads TGTGCCAGCAGCGCCGGAGGGGAAGCTTTCTTT. This translates into CASSAGGEAFF.

V gene TRBV7-6 combines with J gene TRBJ2-1, with 8 bases identical to TRBD2. After removal of 3 bases from V and 3 bases from J, the junction contained 4 bases not matched to a gene. The CDR3 has 15 amino acids. In germline, CDR1 is SGHVS, CDR2 FNYEAQ. CDR3 sequence (DNA): TGTGCCAGCAGCTTTTTAACTAGCGGCTACAATGAGCAGTTCTTC. Its protein is CASSFLTSGYNEQFF.

J is TRBJ1-5 and V is TRBV19; D is perhaps TRBD1 (6 bases). The CDR3 spans 14 residues. Germline V gene lookup returns CDR1 LNHDA and CDR2 SQIVND (reference sequence). V was shortened by 1 base and J by 2 bases, with 6 bases between the two germline ends. The CDR3 DNA reads TGTGCCAGTAGTATAGGGACAGGCAATCAGCCCCAGCATTTT. Protein product: CASSIGTGNQPQHF.

This rearrangement joins TRBV11-2 to TRBJ2-7; possibly TRBD2 for D (6 bases). Per the germline V gene, CDR1 is SGHAT and CDR2 is FQNNGV. V was shortened by 1 base and J by 3 bases, with 13 bases between the two germline ends. The CDR3 length is 15 residues. For the CDR3, the DNA is TGTGCCAGCAGCTTAGCGGGCGGAGGGGACTACGAGCAGTACTTC. As protein: CASSLAGGGDYEQYF.

The chain employs TRBV7-8 and TRBJ2-7; 7 bases map to TRBD1. Germline V gene sequence: CDR1 SGHVS, CDR2 FQNEAQ. The CDR3 totals 15 residues. After removal of 4 bases from V and 2 bases from J, the junction contained 8 bases not matched to a gene. The CDR3 here is CASSSRQGIPYEQYF. CDR3 DNA: TGTGCCAGCAGCTCCCGACAGGGAATTCCCTACGAGCAGTACTTC. The full variable domain, rest sourced from reference TRBV7-8 and TRBJ2-7, is GAGVSQSPRYKVAKRGQDVALRCDPISGHVSLFWYQQALGQGPEFLTYFQNEAQLDKSGLPSDRFFAERPEGSVSTLKIQRTQQEDSAVYLCASSSRQGIPYEQYFGPGTRLTVT.